Listed below are T cell receptor beta chains from one sample, sequenced in a study of blood T cell repertoires in COVID-19. This table comes from immunoSEQ multiplex PCR, and its TCRdb copy is limited to in-frame clones, with some not included. The sample lists some 89,000 clones, around 85% occurring once. Sequencing was done on a sample of peripheral blood. These receptors were taken from a man aged 65-85 years with acute or convalescent COVID-19. The CDR3 runs from the conserved cysteine through the conserved F or W. A D gene is named only where the DNA matches it firmly. For some rows the clone size is stated as once, few or many, or as a class when expanded; others skip it.

TRBV7-9,.,.,TRBJ2-5,TGTGCCAGCAGCTTAGGTGTTTTAGGACTATCCGTAGAGACCCAGTACTTC,CASSLGVLGLSVETQYF
TRBV18,.,few,TRBJ1-5,TGTGCCAGCTCACCACCGGGGTTTAGGGGTCAGCCCCAGCATTTT,CASSPPGFRGQPQHF
TRBV10-3,TRBD1,.,TRBJ2-1,TGTGCCATCAGTGAACTGACGACAGGGGGATCAAATGAGCAGTTCTTC,CAISELTTGGSNEQFF
TRBV28,TRBD1,.,TRBJ2-1,TGTGCCAGCAGCCGAGACAGGGGATCCTACAATGAGCAGTTCTTC,CASSRDRGSYNEQFF
TRBV5-4,.,.,TRBJ1-2,TGTGCCAGCAGCTTGGCCCCGGGGGTGGCCTATGGCTACACCTTC,CASSLAPGVAYGYTF
TRBV3-1/TRBV3-2,.,once,TRBJ1-6,TGTGCCAGCAGCCAATTGGACACCCTAATGAGCTCCTATAATTCACCCCTCCACTTT,CASSQLDTLMSSYNSPLHF
TRBV6-6,.,.,TRBJ1-1,TGTGCCAGCAGTTATGGGGGGGGTACTGAAGCTTTCTTT,CASSYGGGTEAFF
TRBV18,.,.,TRBJ1-3,TGTGCCAGCTCACTGACAGAAGAAAACACCATATATTTT,CASSLTEENTIYF
TRBV30,.,.,TRBJ2-7,TGTGCCTGGAGTGTGCGGAGGAGCTACGAGCAGTACTTC,CAWSVRRSYEQYF
TRBV4-1,.,.,TRBJ1-1,TGCGCCAGCAGCCAAGAGGGGCAGAGAGTTCAAGCTTTCTTT,CASSQEGQRVQAFF
TRBV2,.,.,TRBJ2-3,TGTGCCAGCAGTTCTGGGAGTAGCGCGGTCGCAGATACGCAGTATTTT,CASSSGSSAVADTQYF
TRBV7-8,.,.,TRBJ2-7,TGTGCCAGCAGCTTAAGTAGGGGCGAGCAGTACTTC,CASSLSRGEQYF
TRBV2,TRBD2,.,TRBJ2-3,TGTGCCAGCAGCGAGCTAGCGGGGGTGACCACAGATACGCAGTATTTT,CASSELAGVTTDTQYF
TRBV2,TRBD1,.,TRBJ1-2,TGTGCCAGCACCCAGACAGGGGGCAGTGGCTACACCTTC,CASTQTGGSGYTF
TRBV19,.,once,TRBJ2-7,TGTGCCAGTAGTATTGACCAGGGAATTGGCGAGCAGTACTTC,CASSIDQGIGEQYF
TRBV1,.,once,TRBJ1-6,TGCACCAGCAGCCAAGATTGGGTGGAGACCCTCCACTTT,CTSSQDWVETLHF
TRBV15,.,.,TRBJ2-1,TGTGCCACCAGCAGCCACCTCGACACCAATGAGCAGTTCTTC,CATSSHLDTNEQFF
TRBV5-1,.,once,TRBJ2-1,TGCGCCAGCAGTGAAGGGAGGTGGGAGGAGCAGTTCTTC,CASSEGRWEEQFF
TRBV2,.,.,TRBJ1-6,TGTGCCAGCAGTGATAACTCCCAGGGGACCGTCTATAATTCACCCCTCCACTTT,CASSDNSQGTVYNSPLHF
TRBV19,.,.,TRBJ1-6,TGTGCCAGTAGTGAGGTACAGGGCGGCTCACCCCTCCACTTT,CASSEVQGGSPLHF
TRBV5-5,.,.,TRBJ2-3,TGTGCCAGCAGCTTGGAAGGGGTAGATACGCAGTATTTT,CASSLEGVDTQYF
TRBV28,.,once,TRBJ2-7,TGTGCCAGCAGTTTACTAGACGAGCAGTACTTC,CASSLLDEQYF
TRBV5-6,TRBD1,once,TRBJ2-2,TGTGCCAGCAGCGGGACAGGGGGCACCGGGGAGCTGTTTTTT,CASSGTGGTGELFF
TRBV24-1,TRBD2,.,TRBJ2-2,TGTGCCACCAGTGATTCGGGAGGGTCGAACACCGGGGAGCTGTTTTTT,CATSDSGGSNTGELFF
TRBV4-1,TRBD2,.,TRBJ2-1,TGCGCCAGCAGCCAAGATCAGACCGGGGGGGCCTACAATGAGCAGTTCTTC,CASSQDQTGGAYNEQFF
TRBV5-4,TRBD1,few,TRBJ1-2,TGTGCCAGCAGCCGGGGACAGGCTAACTATGGCTACACCTTC,CASSRGQANYGYTF
TRBV2,.,.,TRBJ2-1,TGTGCCAGCAGTGTGGTATCCGGAGGTGAGCAGTTCTTC,CASSVVSGGEQFF
TRBV12-3/TRBV12-4,.,.,TRBJ2-5,TGTGCCAGCAGTTCTCGGGGAGAAGAGACCCAGTACTTC,CASSSRGEETQYF
TRBV4-2,TRBD1,.,TRBJ1-1,TGTGCCAGCAGCCACTACATCCCGGGACAGGGAGTCCCTGAAGCTTTCTTT,CASSHYIPGQGVPEAFF
TRBV3-1/TRBV3-2,.,.,TRBJ1-2,TGTGCCAGCAGCCAAGAGCCCGCGCCAATCATCTATGGCTACACCTTC,CASSQEPAPIIYGYTF
TRBV6-5,TRBD1,.,TRBJ1-5,TGTGCCAGCAGCGGACAGGGAGGGAATCAGCCCCAGCATTTT,CASSGQGGNQPQHF
TRBV7-2,TRBD1,.,TRBJ1-2,TGTGCCAGCAGCTTAGTAGGGACAGGGGTTTTAAACTATGGCTACACCTTC,CASSLVGTGVLNYGYTF
TRBV18,.,.,TRBJ1-3,TGTGCCAGCTCTAAATCGAGCTCTGGAAACACCATATATTTT,CASSKSSSGNTIYF
TRBV3-1/TRBV3-2,TRBD1,once,TRBJ1-4,TGTGCCAGCAGCCAAGGGACAGGAGACTCACCTAATGAAAAACTGTTTTTT,CASSQGTGDSPNEKLFF
TRBV11-3,TRBD1,.,TRBJ2-4,TGTGCCAGCAGCGACAGGGGGGCTCTAGCCAAAAACATTCAGTACTTC,CASSDRGALAKNIQYF
TRBV5-1,.,once,TRBJ2-6,TGCGCCAGCAGCGCTTACCAGGCTGGGGCCAACGTCCTGACTTTC,CASSAYQAGANVLTF
TRBV5-8,.,.,TRBJ1-1,TGTGCCAGCAGCTTACGGGAGTTCACTGAAGCTTTCTTT,CASSLREFTEAFF
TRBV5-5,.,.,TRBJ1-4,TGTGCCAGCAGCCTAGGACTCCTCAGCTCCGAGAAACTGTTTTTT,CASSLGLLSSEKLFF
TRBV2,TRBD1,.,TRBJ2-7,TGTGCCAGCAGGGGACAGGCGATCTCCTACGAGCAGTACTTC,CASRGQAISYEQYF